This T cell receptor (beta chain) was recorded in a study of T cell responses to AZD1222 COVID-19 vaccine. Overall study findings and caveats: Across the whole spike, CD4 TCRs peaked at regions 160-218 and 743-854.

This clone was recorded once. Its antigen is unknown. Clones were read by immunoSEQ multiplex PCR, and TCRdb kept only the in-frame ones, dropping some. Here the sample spans 90,000 to 120,000 clones, about 85% being singletons. The TCR was taken from an adult in good health. Source: peripheral blood, taken on day 0 of AZD1222 vaccination.

CDR3 sequence: CASSLRRGRETQYF. The CDR3 nucleotides read TGTGCCAGCAGCTTACGCCGGGGGAGAGAGACCCAGTACTTC. This chain connects TRBV7-9 to TRBJ2-5; tentatively, D is TRBD2 (6 bases). The CDR3 spans 14 residues. Germline V gene lookup returns CDR1 SEHNR and CDR2 FQNEAQ (reference sequence). Trimming left V 2 bases short and J 4 bases short, with 11 bases between.